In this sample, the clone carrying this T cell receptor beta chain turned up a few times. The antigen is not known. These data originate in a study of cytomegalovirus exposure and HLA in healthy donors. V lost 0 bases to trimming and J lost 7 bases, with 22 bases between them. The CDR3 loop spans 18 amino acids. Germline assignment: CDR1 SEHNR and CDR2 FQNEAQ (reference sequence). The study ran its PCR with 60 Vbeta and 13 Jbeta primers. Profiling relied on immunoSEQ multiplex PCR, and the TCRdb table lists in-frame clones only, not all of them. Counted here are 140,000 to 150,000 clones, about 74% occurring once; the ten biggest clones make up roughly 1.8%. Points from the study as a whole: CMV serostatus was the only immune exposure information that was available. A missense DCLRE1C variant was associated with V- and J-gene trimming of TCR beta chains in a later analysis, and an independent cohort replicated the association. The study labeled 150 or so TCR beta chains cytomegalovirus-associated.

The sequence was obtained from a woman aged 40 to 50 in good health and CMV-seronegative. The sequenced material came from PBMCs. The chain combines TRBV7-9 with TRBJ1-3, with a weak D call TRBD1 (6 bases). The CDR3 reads CASSLAGRSGALGNTIYF. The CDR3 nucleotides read TGTGCCAGCAGCTTAGCGGGGCGGTCAGGGGCCCTCGGGAACACCATATATTTT.